This TCR beta chain was retrieved from a study of blood T cell repertoires in COVID-19. Study information: Nucleic acid was either cDNA or gDNA, and it came from T cells, B-cell-depleted T cells, or PBMCs.

Authors' methods: By means of reference gene primer amplification, nucleated cell counts were estimated. Sequencing was performed with immunoSEQ multiplex PCR; in TCRdb, only in-frame clones are kept and a portion is missing. That table supplies the V and J calls and clone size; D and trimming were determined from the DNA. The sample lists over 400,000 clones, less than 90% seen once, with about 8.2% in the top ten. Trimming removed 5 bases at V and 2 bases at J, with 8 bases between. This CDR3 is built from 13 residues. Germline V CDR1 and CDR2: KGHDR, SFDVKD. Seattle's cohort entered during active infection and was followed longitudinally.

V usage is TRBV24-1 and J usage is TRBJ1-1; no definite D call. The sequenced sample was peripheral blood. This receptor was obtained from a woman between 50 and 59 years old with COVID-19, enrolled during active disease. CDR3 DNA sequence: TGTGCCACCAGTGCGTCTAGAAACACTGAAGCTTTCTTT. Protein: CATSASRNTEAFF.